These T cell receptor beta chains were read from a single sample in a study of blood T cell repertoires in COVID-19. Measured with immunoSEQ multiplex PCR; TCRdb has only the in-frame clones, and not every one. The sample holds about 390,000 clones, approximately 87% seen once. Sequencing was performed on peripheral blood. The receptor set was obtained from a woman aged 60-75 years with COVID-19, enrolled during active disease. Both conserved end residues are part of each CDR3. A D gene is named only where the DNA matches it firmly. Clone size is not always given. Where it is, it says once, few, many or a class for expanded clones.

d_call | j_call | clone_size | v_call | cdr3_aa | cdr3_nt
- | TRBJ2-7 | - | TRBV2 | CASSEAVFYEQYF | TGTGCCAGCAGTGAAGCTGTCTTCTACGAGCAGTACTTC
- | TRBJ2-7 | - | TRBV6-6 | CASSPSAGISYEQYF | TGTGCCAGCAGTCCATCCGCGGGGATTTCCTACGAGCAGTACTTC
- | TRBJ1-4 | - | TRBV28 | CASMSNEKLFF | TGTGCCAGCATGAGTAATGAAAAACTGTTTTTT
TRBD1 | TRBJ2-7 | - | TRBV6-1 | CASSDPGTASYEQYF | TGTGCCAGCAGTGACCCCGGGACAGCCTCCTACGAGCAGTACTTC
- | TRBJ2-5 | - | TRBV7-2 | CASSLVSDQETQYF | TGTGCCAGCAGCTTAGTATCAGATCAAGAGACCCAGTACTTC
- | TRBJ1-2 | - | TRBV7-9 | CASSPLGGDSDGYGYTF | TGTGCCAGCAGCCCCCTTGGGGGGGATTCAGACGGCTATGGCTACACCTTC
- | TRBJ2-5 | - | TRBV5-1 | CASSPQGDQETQYF | TGCGCCAGCAGCCCACAGGGAGATCAAGAGACCCAGTACTTC
TRBD2 | TRBJ2-5 | - | TRBV11-3 | CASSSTGGSETQYF | TGTGCCAGCAGCTCCACGGGGGGTTCCGAGACCCAGTACTTC
TRBD1 | TRBJ2-7 | few | TRBV4-1 | CASSLDRDYEQYF | TGCGCCAGCAGCCTAGACAGGGACTACGAGCAGTACTTC
TRBD1 | TRBJ2-7 | - | TRBV28 | CASSLPGTGVREQYF | TGTGCCAGCAGTCTCCCCGGGACAGGGGTGAGGGAGCAGTACTTC
- | TRBJ2-7 | - | TRBV11-2 | CASSSPGDFTYEQYF | TGTGCCAGCAGCTCCCCCGGAGACTTCACCTACGAGCAGTACTTC
- | TRBJ2-7 | few | TRBV28 | CASSPPRAPPLEQYF | TGTGCCAGCAGTCCCCCGAGGGCCCCGCCGCTCGAGCAGTACTTC
TRBD1 | TRBJ1-1 | - | TRBV7-9 | CAIGQGGTEAFF | TGTGCCATCGGACAGGGGGGCACTGAAGCTTTCTTT
- | TRBJ1-6 | - | TRBV5-4 | CASSLEGAGSPLHF | TGTGCCAGCAGTCTTGAGGGCGCGGGATCACCCCTCCACTTT
- | TRBJ2-3 | - | TRBV10-3 | CAISGQIQPDTQYF | TGTGCCATCAGTGGACAGATCCAACCGGATACGCAGTATTTT
- | TRBJ2-1 | - | TRBV10-1 | CASSESGVAYNEQFF | TGCGCCAGCAGTGAGTCAGGGGTAGCCTACAATGAGCAGTTCTTC
TRBD1 | TRBJ1-4 | - | TRBV19 | CASSPRDRGIATNEKLFF | TGTGCCAGTAGTCCCCGGGACAGGGGAATAGCAACTAATGAAAAACTGTTTTTT
TRBD2 | TRBJ2-1 | - | TRBV2 | CASRGGLSYNEQFF | TGTGCCAGTCGGGGGGGCCTAAGTTACAATGAGCAGTTCTTC
- | TRBJ1-2 | once | TRBV27 | CASNQDRPRTNYGYTF | TGTGCCAGCAATCAAGACAGGCCCCGAACCAACTATGGCTACACCTTC
TRBD1 | TRBJ1-1 | - | TRBV7-3 | CASSLTGGEAFF | TGTGCCAGCAGCTTGACAGGGGGTGAAGCTTTCTTT
- | TRBJ2-7 | - | TRBV11-2 | CASKYGETYEQYF | TGTGCCAGCAAATACGGGGAGACCTACGAGCAGTACTTC
TRBD1 | TRBJ2-1 | - | TRBV6-5 | CASSIGTAYNEQFF | TGTGCCAGCAGTATTGGGACAGCGTACAATGAGCAGTTCTTC
- | TRBJ1-5 | once | TRBV28 | CASTSGNQPQHF | TGTGCCAGCACCTCGGGTAATCAGCCCCAGCATTTT
TRBD1 | TRBJ1-6 | - | TRBV4-1 | CASSQDRGPNSPLHF | TGCGCCAGCAGCCAGGACAGGGGGCCTAATTCACCCCTCCACTTT
- | TRBJ2-2 | - | TRBV5-4 | CASSLKDIYLHGELFF | TGTGCCAGCAGCTTGAAGGACATTTACCTTCACGGGGAGCTGTTTTTT
- | TRBJ2-1 | - | TRBV3-1/TRBV3-2 | CASSQDRVNEQFF | TGTGCCAGCAGCCAAGATCGTGTCAATGAGCAGTTCTTC
- | TRBJ1-1 | - | TRBV4-1 | CASSQGPGANTEAFF | TGCGCCAGCAGCCAAGGCCCAGGGGCGAACACTGAAGCTTTCTTT
- | TRBJ1-2 | - | TRBV4-2 | CASSQDEGMDTYGYTF | TGTGCCAGCAGCCAAGATGAGGGTATGGATACCTATGGCTACACCTTC
TRBD1 | TRBJ1-1 | - | TRBV27 | CASSLLGTGGKKAFF | TGTGCCAGCAGTTTACTAGGGACAGGGGGCAAGAAAGCTTTCTTT
TRBD1 | TRBJ2-7 | - | TRBV7-8 | CASSDRDRGSYEQYF | TGTGCCAGCAGCGATCGGGACAGGGGCTCCTACGAGCAGTACTTC
TRBD1 | TRBJ2-1 | - | TRBV11-3 | CASSFGQGANNEQFF | TGTGCCAGCAGCTTCGGACAGGGGGCAAACAATGAGCAGTTCTTC